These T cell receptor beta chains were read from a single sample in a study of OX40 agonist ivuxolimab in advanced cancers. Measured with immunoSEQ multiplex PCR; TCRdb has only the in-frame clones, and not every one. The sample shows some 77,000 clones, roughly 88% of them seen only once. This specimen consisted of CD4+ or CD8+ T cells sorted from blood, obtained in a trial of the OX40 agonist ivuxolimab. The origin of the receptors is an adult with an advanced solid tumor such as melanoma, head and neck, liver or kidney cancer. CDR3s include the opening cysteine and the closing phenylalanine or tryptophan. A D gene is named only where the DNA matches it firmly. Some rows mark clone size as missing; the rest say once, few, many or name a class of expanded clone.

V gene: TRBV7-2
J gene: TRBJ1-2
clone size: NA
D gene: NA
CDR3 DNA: TGTGCCAGCAGCTTAGACGCAGCGGTCCTCAGCTATGGCTACACCTTC
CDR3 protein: CASSLDAAVLSYGYTF

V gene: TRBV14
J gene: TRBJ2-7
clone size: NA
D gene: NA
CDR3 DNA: TGTGCCAGCAGCTACTTCCTCCCCATCAGGGTTGACTACGAGCAGTACTTC
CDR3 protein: CASSYFLPIRVDYEQYF

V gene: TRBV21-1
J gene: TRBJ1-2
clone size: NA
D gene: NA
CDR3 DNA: TGTGCCAGCAGCAAGGATAAATACAGGGGGCAAGATGGCTACACCTTC
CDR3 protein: CASSKDKYRGQDGYTF

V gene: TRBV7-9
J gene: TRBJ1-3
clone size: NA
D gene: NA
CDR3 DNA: TGTGCCAGCCACGTGGCAGGGGACTCTGGAAACACCATATATTTT
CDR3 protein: CASHVAGDSGNTIYF

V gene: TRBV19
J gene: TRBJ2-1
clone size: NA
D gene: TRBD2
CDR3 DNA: TGTGCCAGTAGTATAGGGGGACTAGCCTACAATGAGCAGTTCTTC
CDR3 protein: CASSIGGLAYNEQFF

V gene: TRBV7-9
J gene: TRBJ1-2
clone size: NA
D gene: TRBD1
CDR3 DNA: TGTGCCAGCAGCGCCGGGACAGTTATTGGGGGCTACACCTTC
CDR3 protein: CASSAGTVIGGYTF

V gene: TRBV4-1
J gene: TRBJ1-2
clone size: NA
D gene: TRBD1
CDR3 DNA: TGCGCCAGCAGCAGAGGGGGCGGGACACAGGTTGTCGGCTATGGCTACACCTTC
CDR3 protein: CASSRGGGTQVVGYGYTF

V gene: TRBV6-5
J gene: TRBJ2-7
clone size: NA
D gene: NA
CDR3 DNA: TGTGCCAGCAGTTACTGGGGAACCTCGTACGAGCAGTACTTC
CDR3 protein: CASSYWGTSYEQYF

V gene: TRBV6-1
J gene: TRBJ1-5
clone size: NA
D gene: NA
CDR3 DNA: TGTGCCAGCAGTGAACGTTGGGGGGGATTACAGCCCCAGCATTTT
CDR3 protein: CASSERWGGLQPQHF

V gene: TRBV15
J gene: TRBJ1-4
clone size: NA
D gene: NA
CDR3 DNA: TGTGCCACCAGCAGAGATCAAGGTACAACTAATGAAAAACTGTTTTTT
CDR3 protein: CATSRDQGTTNEKLFF

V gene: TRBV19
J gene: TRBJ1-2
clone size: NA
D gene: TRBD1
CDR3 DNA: TGTGCCAGTAGTATCCACACAGGGGTTATTGACTATGGCTACACCTTC
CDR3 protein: CASSIHTGVIDYGYTF

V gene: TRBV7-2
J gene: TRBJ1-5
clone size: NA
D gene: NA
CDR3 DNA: TGTGCCAGCAGCCAAGATTGGCAGGGTGATCAGCCCCAGCATTTT
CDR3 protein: CASSQDWQGDQPQHF

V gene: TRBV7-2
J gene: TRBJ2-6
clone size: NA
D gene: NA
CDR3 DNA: TGTGCCAGCAGCTTAGTGGAAGCAGGGGCCAACGTCCTGACTTTC
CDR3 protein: CASSLVEAGANVLTF

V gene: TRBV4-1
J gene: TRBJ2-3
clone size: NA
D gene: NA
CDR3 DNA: TGCGCCAGCAGCCAAGATGTGACAGTAGCCACAGATACGCAGTATTTT
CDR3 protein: CASSQDVTVATDTQYF

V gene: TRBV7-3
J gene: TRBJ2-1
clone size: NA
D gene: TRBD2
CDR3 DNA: TGTGCCAGCAGCTTAACGCCTAGCGGGGGGCTGAATGAGCAGTTCTTC
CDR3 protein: CASSLTPSGGLNEQFF

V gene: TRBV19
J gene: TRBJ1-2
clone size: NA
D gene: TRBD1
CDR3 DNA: TGTGCCAGTAGTATGGCGGCAGGGGGCGCCTTAATTGGCTACACCTTC
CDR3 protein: CASSMAAGGALIGYTF

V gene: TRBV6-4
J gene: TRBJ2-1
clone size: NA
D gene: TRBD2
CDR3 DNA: TGTGCCAGCAGCGCCTTCGGGGGGGGTAGCAATGAGCAGTTCTTC
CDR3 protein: CASSAFGGGSNEQFF

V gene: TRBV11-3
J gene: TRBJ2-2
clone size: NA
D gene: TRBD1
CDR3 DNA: TGTGCCAGCCGCCACGGGACAGGGATGGCCGGGGAGCTGTTTTTT
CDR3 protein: CASRHGTGMAGELFF

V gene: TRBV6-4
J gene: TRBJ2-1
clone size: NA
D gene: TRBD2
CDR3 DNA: TGTGCCAGCAGTGACTCGAGAGCGGGAGGGTACAATGAGCAGTTCTTC
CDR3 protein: CASSDSRAGGYNEQFF

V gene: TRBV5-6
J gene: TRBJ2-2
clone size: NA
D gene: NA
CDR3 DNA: TGTGCCAGCATCGCGGCCGATAGTGTCGGGGAGCTGTTTTTT
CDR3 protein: CASIAADSVGELFF

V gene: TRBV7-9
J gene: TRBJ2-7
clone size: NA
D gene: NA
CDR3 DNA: TGTGCCAGCAGCCAGGGGGGGGACGAGCAGTACTTC
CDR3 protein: CASSQGGDEQYF

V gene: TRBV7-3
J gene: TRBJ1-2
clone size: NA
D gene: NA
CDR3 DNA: TGTGCCAGCAGCAACCGGGACATAAACTATGGCTACACCTTC
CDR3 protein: CASSNRDINYGYTF

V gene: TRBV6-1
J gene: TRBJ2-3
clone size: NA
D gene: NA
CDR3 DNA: TGTGCCAGCAGTCCGTCAGGGGAGGGCACAGATACGCAGTATTTT
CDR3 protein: CASSPSGEGTDTQYF

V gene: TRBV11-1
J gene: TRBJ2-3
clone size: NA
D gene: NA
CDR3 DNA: TGTGCCACCCGCCGGGCTGGAGACGGCACAGATACGCAGTATTTT
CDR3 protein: CATRRAGDGTDTQYF

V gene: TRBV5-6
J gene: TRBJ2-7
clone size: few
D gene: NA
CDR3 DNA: TGTGCCAGCAGCCAAAGACTCAGGGTCTCCTACGAGCAGTACTTC
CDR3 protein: CASSQRLRVSYEQYF

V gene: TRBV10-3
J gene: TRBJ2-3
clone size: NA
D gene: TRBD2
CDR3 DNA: TGTGCCATCAGTGCCCCGGGACTAGCGGGCACAGATACGCAGTATTTT
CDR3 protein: CAISAPGLAGTDTQYF

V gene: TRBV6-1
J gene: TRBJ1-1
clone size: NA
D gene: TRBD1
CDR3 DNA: TGTGCCAACGTTGCCACAGGGGGACCAAACACTGAAGCTTTCTTT
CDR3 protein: CANVATGGPNTEAFF

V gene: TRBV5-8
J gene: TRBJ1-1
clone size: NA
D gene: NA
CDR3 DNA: TGTGCCAGCAGCTTGGCCGGGGTGGCCTTCGCTGAAGCTTTCTTT
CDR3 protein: CASSLAGVAFAEAFF

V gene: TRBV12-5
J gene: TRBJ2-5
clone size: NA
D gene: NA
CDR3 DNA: TGTGCTAGTGGTTTGGACCCGCTACAAGAGACCCAGTACTTC
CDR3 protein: CASGLDPLQETQYF

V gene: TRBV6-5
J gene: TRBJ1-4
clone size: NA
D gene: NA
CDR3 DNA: TGTGCCAGCAGCCCGGTTGTGGGTGGGTTTGAAAAACTGTTTTTT
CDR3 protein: CASSPVVGGFEKLFF

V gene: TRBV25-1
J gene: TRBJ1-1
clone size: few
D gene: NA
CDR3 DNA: TGTGCCAGCAGTGAATCGGGCGCTGAAGCTTTCTTT
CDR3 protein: CASSESGAEAFF

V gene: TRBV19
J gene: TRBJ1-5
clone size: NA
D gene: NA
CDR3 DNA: TGTGCCAGTAGTATCCGCCGGCAAGGGGGTAGCAATCAGCCCCAGCATTTT
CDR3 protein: CASSIRRQGGSNQPQHF

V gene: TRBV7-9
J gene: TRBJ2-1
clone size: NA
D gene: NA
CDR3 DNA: TGTGCCAGCAGCTTGGATTGGGGTTCCTACAATGAGCAGTTCTTC
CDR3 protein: CASSLDWGSYNEQFF

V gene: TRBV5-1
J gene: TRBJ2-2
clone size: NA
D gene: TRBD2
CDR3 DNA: TGCGCCAGCAGCATGATGGGGCTAGCGGTTTTAACCGGGGAGCTGTTTTTT
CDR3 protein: CASSMMGLAVLTGELFF

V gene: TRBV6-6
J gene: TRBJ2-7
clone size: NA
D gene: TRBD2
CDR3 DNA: TGTGCCAGCAGTAGCGGGGGGCCGCTCCACGAGCAGTACTTC
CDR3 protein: CASSSGGPLHEQYF

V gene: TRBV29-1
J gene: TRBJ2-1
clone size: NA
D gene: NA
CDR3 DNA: TGCAGCGTTGAGGAGGGAGTGGTGAATGAGCAGTTCTTC
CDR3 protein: CSVEEGVVNEQFF

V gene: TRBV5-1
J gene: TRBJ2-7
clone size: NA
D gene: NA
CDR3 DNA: TGCGCCAGCAGCTTGGATACCGGGACTCCCTACGAGCAGTACTTC
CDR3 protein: CASSLDTGTPYEQYF

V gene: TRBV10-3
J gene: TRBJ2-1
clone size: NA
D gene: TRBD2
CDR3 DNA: TGTGCCATCAGCCTAGCGGGGGGCCGGTACAATGAGCAGTTCTTC
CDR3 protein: CAISLAGGRYNEQFF